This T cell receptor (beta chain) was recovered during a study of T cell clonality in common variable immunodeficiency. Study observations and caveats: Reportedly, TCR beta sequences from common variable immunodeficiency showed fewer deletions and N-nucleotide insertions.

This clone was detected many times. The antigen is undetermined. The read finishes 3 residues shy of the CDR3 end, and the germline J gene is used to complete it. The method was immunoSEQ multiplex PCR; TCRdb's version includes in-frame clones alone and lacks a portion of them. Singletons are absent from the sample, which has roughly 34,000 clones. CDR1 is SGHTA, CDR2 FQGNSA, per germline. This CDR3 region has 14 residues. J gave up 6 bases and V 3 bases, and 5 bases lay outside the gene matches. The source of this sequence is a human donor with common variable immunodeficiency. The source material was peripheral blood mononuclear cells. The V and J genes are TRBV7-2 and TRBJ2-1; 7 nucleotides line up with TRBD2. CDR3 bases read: TGTGCCAGCAGCTTGACTAGCACTGGCAATGAG. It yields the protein CASSLTSTGNE. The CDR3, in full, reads CASSLTSTGNEQFF.